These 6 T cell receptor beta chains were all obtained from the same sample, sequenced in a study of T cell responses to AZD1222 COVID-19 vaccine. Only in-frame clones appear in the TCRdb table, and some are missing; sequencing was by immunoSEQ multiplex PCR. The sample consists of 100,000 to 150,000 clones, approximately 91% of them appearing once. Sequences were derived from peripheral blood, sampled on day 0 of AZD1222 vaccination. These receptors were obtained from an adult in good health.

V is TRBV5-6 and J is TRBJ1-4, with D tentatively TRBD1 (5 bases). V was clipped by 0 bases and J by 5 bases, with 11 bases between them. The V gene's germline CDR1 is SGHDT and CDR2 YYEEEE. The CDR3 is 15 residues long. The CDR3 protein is CASSLVAGGNEKLFF. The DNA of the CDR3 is TGTGCCAGCAGCTTGGTGGCCGGGGGGAATGAAAAACTGTTTTTT.

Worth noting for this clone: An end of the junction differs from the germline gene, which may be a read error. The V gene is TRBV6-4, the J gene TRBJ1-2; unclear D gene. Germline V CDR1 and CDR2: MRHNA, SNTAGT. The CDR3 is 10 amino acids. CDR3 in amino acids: CASSPPGQHF. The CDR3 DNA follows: TGTGCCAGCAGTCCCCCGGGCCAGCACTTC.

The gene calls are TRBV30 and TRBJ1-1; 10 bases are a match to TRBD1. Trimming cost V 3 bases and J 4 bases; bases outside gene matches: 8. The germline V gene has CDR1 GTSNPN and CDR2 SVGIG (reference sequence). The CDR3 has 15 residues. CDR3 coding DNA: TGTGCCTGGAGCGGACAGGGGGGATATGGCACTGAAGCTTTCTTT. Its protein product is CAWSGQGGYGTEAFF.

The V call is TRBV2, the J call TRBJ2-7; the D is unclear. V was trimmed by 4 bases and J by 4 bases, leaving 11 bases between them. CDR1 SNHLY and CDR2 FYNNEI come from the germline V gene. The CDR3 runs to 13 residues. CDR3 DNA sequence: TGTGCCAGCAGTGTCCAAGGAAGATACGAGCAGTACTTC. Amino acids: CASSVQGRYEQYF.

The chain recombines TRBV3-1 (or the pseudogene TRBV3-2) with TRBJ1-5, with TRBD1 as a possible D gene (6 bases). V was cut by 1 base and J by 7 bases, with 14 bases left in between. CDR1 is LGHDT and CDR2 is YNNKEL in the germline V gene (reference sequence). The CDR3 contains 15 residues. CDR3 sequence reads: CASSQGWQGIQPQHF. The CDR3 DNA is TGTGCCAGCAGCCAAGGCTGGCAGGGGATACAGCCCCAGCATTTT.

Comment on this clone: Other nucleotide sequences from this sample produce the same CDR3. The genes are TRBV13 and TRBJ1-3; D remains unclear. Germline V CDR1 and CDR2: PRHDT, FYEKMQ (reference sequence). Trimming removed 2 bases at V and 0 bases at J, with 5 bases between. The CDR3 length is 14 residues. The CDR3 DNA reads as TGTGCCAGCAGCTTACAAGGCTCTGGAAACACCATATATTTT. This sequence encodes CASSLQGSGNTIYF. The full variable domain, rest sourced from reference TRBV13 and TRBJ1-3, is AAGVIQSPRHLIKEKRETATLKCYPIPRHDTVYWYQQGPGQDPQFLISFYEKMQSDKGSIPDRFSAQQFSDYHSELNMSSLELGDSALYFCASSLQGSGNTIYFGEGSWLTVV.